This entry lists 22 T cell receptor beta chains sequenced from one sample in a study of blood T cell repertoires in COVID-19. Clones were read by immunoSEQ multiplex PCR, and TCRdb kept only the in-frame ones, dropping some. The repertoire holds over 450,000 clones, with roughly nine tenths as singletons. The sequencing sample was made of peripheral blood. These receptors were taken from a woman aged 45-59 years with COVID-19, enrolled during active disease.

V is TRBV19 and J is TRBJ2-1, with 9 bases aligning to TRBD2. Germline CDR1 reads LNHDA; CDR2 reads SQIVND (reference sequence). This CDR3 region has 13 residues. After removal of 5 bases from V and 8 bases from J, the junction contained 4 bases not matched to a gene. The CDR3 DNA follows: TGTGCCAGTAGTTCCCGGACTAGCGATGAGCAGTTCTTC. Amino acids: CASSSRTSDEQFF.

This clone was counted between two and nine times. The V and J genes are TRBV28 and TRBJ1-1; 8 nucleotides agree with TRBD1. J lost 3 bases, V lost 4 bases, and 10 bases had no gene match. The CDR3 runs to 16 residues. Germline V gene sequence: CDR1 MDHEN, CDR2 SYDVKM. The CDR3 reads CASSSGQGGPDTEAFF. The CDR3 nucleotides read TGTGCCAGCAGTTCAGGACAGGGAGGGCCGGACACTGAAGCTTTCTTT.

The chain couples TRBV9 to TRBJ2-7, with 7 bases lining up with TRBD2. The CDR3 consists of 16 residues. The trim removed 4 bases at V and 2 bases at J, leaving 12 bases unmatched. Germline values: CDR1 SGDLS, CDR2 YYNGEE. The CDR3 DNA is TGTGCCAGCAGCTCACCTATCGGGGGGACGACCTACGAGCAGTACTTC. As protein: CASSSPIGGTTYEQYF.

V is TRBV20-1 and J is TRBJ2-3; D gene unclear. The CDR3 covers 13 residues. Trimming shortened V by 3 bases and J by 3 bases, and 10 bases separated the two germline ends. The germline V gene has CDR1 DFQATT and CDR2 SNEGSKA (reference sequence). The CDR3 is CSASVAETDTQYF. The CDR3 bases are TGCAGTGCTAGTGTGGCGGAAACAGATACGCAGTATTTT.

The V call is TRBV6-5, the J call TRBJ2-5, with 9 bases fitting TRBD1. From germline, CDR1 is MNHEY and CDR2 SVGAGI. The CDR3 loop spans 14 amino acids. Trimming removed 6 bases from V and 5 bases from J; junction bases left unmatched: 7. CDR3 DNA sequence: TGTGCCAGCAGAGGACAGGGGCGTTGGGAGACCCAGTACTTC. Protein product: CASRGQGRWETQYF.

The CDR3 here is CASGRQGIAEAFF. DNA for the CDR3: TGTGCCAGCGGGCGACAGGGAATCGCTGAAGCTTTCTTT. The V call is TRBV2, the J call TRBJ1-1; TRBD1 agrees at 7 bases. The V gene end was trimmed by 8 bases and the J gene end by 6 bases; junction bases not matched to a gene: 9. CDR1 is SNHLY, CDR2 FYNNEI, per germline. The CDR3 length is 13 residues.

This CDR3 reads CASSTTGLNTEAFF. For the CDR3, the DNA is TGCGCCAGCAGCACGACAGGGTTGAACACTGAAGCTTTCTTT. The gene calls are TRBV5-1 and TRBJ1-1; 7 bases fit TRBD1. This CDR3 has 14 amino acids. With V trimmed by 4 bases and J by 0 bases, 3 bases remained unmatched. The germline V gene has CDR1 SGHRS and CDR2 YFSETQ. The full variable domain, completed using reference TRBV5-1 and TRBJ1-1, is KAGVTQTPRYLIKTRGQQVTLSCSPISGHRSVSWYQQTPGQGLQFLFEYFSETQRNKGNFPGRFSGRQFSNSRSEMNVSTLELGDSALYLCASSTTGLNTEAFFGQGTRLTVV.

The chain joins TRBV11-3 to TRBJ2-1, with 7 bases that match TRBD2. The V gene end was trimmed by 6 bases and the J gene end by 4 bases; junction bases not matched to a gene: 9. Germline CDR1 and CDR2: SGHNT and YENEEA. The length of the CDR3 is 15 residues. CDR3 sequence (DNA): TGTGCCAGCAGTTACGGGGGGAGTCGGTACAATGAGCAGTTCTTC. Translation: CASSYGGSRYNEQFF.

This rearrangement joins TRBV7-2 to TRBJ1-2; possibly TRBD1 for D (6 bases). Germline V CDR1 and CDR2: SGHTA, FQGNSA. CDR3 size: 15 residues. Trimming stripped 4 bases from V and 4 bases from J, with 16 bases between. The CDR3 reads CASSSIPVRGYGYTF. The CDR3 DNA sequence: TGTGCCAGCAGCTCCATCCCGGTCAGGGGCTATGGCTACACCTTC. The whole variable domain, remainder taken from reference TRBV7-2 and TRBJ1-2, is GAGVSQSPSNKVTEKGKDVELRCDPISGHTALYWYRQSLGQGLEFLIYFQGNSAPDKSGLPSDRFSAERTGGSVSTLTIQRTQQEDSAVYLCASSSIPVRGYGYTFGSGTRLTVV.

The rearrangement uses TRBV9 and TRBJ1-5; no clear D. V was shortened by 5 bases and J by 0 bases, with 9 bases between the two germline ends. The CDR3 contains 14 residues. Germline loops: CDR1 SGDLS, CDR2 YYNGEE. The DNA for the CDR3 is TGTGCCAGCAGTGCAGACATTAGCAATCAGCCCCAGCATTTT. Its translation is CASSADISNQPQHF.

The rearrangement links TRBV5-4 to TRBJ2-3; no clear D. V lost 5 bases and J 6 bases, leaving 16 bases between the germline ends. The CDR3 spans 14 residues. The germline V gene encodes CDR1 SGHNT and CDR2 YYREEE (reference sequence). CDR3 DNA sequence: TGTGCCAGCAGTCCGGCAGACTCGAGGGATACGCAGTATTTT. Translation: CASSPADSRDTQYF.

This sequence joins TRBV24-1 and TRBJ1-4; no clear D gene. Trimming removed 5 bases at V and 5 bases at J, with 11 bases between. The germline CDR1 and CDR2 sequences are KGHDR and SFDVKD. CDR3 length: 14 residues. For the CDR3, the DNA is TGTGCCACCAGTGTGCCTTACTCAAATGAAAAACTGTTTTTT. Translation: CATSVPYSNEKLFF.

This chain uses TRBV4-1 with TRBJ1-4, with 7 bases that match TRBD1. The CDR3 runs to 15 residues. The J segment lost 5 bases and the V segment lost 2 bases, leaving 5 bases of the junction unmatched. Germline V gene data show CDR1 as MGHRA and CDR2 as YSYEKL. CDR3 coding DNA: TGCGCCAGCAGCCAATGGACAGGCTTAAATGAAAAACTGTTTTTT. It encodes CASSQWTGLNEKLFF.

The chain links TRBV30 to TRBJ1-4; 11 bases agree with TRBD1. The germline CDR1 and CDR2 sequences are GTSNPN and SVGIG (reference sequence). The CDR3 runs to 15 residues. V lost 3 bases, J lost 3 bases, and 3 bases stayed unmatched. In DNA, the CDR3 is TGTGCCTGGAGCGGACAGGGGGCGTCTAATGAAAAACTGTTTTTT. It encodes CAWSGQGASNEKLFF.

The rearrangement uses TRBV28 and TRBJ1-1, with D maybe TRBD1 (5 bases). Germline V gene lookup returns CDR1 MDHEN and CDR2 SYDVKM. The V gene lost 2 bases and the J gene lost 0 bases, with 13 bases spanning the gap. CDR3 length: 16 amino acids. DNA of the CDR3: TGTGCCAGCAGTTTAAGGGGCCTGCTAATGAACACTGAAGCTTTCTTT. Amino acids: CASSLRGLLMNTEAFF.

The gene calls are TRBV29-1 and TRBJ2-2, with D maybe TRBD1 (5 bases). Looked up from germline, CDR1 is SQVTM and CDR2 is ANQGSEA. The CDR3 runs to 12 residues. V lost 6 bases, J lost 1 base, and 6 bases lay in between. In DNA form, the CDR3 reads TGCAGCGTCGACAGGAACACCGGGGAGCTGTTTTTT. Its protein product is CSVDRNTGELFF.

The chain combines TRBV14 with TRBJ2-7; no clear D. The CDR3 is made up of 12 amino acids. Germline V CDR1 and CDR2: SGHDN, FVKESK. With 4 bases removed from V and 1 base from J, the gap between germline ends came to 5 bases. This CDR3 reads CASSPRSYEQYF. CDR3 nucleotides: TGTGCCAGCAGCCCCCGTTCCTACGAGCAGTACTTC.

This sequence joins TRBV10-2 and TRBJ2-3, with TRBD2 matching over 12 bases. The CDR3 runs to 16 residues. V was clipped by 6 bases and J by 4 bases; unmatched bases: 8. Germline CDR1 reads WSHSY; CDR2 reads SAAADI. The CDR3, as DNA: TGCGCCAGCAGGTTACTAGCGGGGGGCGGCCCAGATACGCAGTATTTT. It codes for CASRLLAGGGPDTQYF.

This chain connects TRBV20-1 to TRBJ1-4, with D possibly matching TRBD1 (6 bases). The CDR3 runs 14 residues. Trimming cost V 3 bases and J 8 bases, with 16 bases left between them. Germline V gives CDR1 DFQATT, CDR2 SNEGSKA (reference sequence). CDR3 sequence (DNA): TGCAGTGCTAGTCAGTCCAGGGGTGAGGAAAAACTGTTTTTT. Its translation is CSASQSRGEEKLFF.

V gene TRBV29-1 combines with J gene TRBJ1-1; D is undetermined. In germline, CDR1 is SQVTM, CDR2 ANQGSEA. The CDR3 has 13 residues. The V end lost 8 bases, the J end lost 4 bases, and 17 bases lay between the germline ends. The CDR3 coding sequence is TGCAGCCTCGTTGTTGTTTCGGGCACTGAAGCTTTCTTT. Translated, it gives CSLVVVSGTEAFF.

The CDR3 here is CASTPLRGSTDTQYF. The CDR3, as DNA: TGCGCCAGCACTCCCCTGCGGGGGTCCACAGATACGCAGTATTTT. This chain uses TRBV5-1 with TRBJ2-3; 7 bases match TRBD2. V was clipped by 6 bases and J by 2 bases; unmatched bases: 9. From germline, CDR1 is SGHRS and CDR2 YFSETQ. There are 15 residues in the CDR3.

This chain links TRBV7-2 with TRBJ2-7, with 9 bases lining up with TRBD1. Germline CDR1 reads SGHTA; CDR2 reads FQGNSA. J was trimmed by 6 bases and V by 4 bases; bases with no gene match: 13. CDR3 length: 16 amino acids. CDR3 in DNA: TGTGCCAGCAGCTCCAAGTCCAGGACAGGGGTACCCGAGCAGTACTTC. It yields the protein CASSSKSRTGVPEQYF. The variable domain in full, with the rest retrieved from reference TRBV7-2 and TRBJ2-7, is GAGVSQSPSNKVTEKGKDVELRCDPISGHTALYWYRQSLGQGLEFLIYFQGNSAPDKSGLPSDRFSAERTGGSVSTLTIQRTQQEDSAVYLCASSSKSRTGVPEQYFGPGTRLTVT.